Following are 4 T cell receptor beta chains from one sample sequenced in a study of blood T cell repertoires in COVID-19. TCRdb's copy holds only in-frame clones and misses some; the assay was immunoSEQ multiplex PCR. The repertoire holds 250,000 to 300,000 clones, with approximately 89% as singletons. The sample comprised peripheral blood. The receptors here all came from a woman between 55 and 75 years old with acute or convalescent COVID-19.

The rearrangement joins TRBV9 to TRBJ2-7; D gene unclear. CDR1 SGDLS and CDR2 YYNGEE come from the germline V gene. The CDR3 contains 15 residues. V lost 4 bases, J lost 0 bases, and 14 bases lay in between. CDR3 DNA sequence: TGTGCCAGCAGCTACGAGCCCCTAACCTCCTACGAGCAGTACTTC. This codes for CASSYEPLTSYEQYF.

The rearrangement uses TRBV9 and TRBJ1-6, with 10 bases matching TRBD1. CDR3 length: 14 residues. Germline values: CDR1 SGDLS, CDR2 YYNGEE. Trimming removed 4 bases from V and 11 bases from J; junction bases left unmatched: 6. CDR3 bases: TGTGCCAGCAGCCAAGGGACAGGGGTTGCACCCCTCCACTTT. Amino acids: CASSQGTGVAPLHF.

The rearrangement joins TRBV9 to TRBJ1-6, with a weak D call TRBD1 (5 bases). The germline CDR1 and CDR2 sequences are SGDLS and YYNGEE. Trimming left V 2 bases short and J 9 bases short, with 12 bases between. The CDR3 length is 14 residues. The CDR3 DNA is TGTGCCAGCAGCGTGGGCAGGGATCGTTCACCCCTCCACTTT. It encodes CASSVGRDRSPLHF.

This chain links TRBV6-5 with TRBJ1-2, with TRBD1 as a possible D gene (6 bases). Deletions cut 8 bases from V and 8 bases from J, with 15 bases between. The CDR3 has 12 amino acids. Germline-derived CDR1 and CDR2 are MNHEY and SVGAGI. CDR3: CASGGAGRGYTF. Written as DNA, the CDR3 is TGTGCCAGCGGGGGGGCAGGTCGAGGCTACACCTTC.